This T cell receptor beta chain was identified in a study of response to subunit inactivated influenza vaccine. In its sample, this clonotype was seen many times. The antigen is unknown. The V and J ends lost 3 bases and 0 bases, in that order; junction bases with no gene match: 2. Germline values: CDR1 SGHTA, CDR2 FQGNSA. The CDR3 covers 14 residues. Whole-study findings and limits: It was the authors' suggestion that each seasonal influenza vaccination recruits few new T cells.

TCRdb used MiXCR to reprocess the RT-PCR reads, holding one entry per CDR3 protein. The profile shows 500,000 to 600,000 distinct CDR3 sequences, approximately 12% of them singletons. The specimen comprised PBMCs from blood, sampled on the day of vaccination. The sequence derives from a man aged 45 to 65 who received an inactivated influenza vaccine. The chain has TRBV7-2 and TRBJ2-7; TRBD1 matches 7 bases. CDR3 sequence reads: CASSFGQVSYEQYF. CDR3 nucleotide sequence: TGTGCCAGCAGCTTTGGACAGGTCTCCTACGAGCAGTACTTC. Full variable domain (remainder filled in from reference TRBV7-2 and TRBJ2-7): GAGVSQSPSNKVTEKGKDVELRCDPISGHTALYWYRQSLGQGLEFLIYFQGNSAPDKSGLPSDRFSAERTGGSVSTLTIQRTQQEDSAVYLCASSFGQVSYEQYFGPGTRLTVT.